One sample yielded the 9 T cell receptor beta chains listed below, sequenced in a study of T cell responses to AZD1222 COVID-19 vaccine. Profiling relied on immunoSEQ multiplex PCR, and the TCRdb table lists in-frame clones only, not all of them. Seen here are 65,000 to 95,000 clones, about 85% observed once, and the top ten hold roughly an eighth. This sample comprised peripheral blood, obtained on day 0 of AZD1222 vaccination. These receptors came from an adult in good health.

There are many counts of this clone. This chain links TRBV5-4 with TRBJ1-2; no firm D call. This CDR3 has 13 amino acids. The V gene's germline CDR1 is SGHNT and CDR2 YYREEE (reference sequence). The V end was cut by 4 bases, the J end by 6 bases, with 13 bases between. The CDR3 loop reads CASSPDGGNGYTF. In DNA, the CDR3 is TGTGCCAGCAGCCCGGACGGAGGGAATGGCTACACCTTC.

The chain has TRBV6-5 and TRBJ2-3; 10 positions agree with TRBD2. CDR1 is MNHEY, CDR2 SVGAGI, per germline. With 7 bases clipped from V and 0 bases from J, the junction kept 4 bases outside the gene matches. This CDR3 region has 15 residues. The chain's CDR3 is CASTAGGPSTDTQYF. The CDR3, as DNA: TGTGCCAGCACAGCGGGGGGGCCAAGCACAGATACGCAGTATTTT.

This chain connects TRBV6-4 to TRBJ1-5; no firm D call. Per the germline V gene, CDR1 is MRHNA and CDR2 is SNTAGT. V dropped 0 bases and J dropped 1 base, with 7 bases sitting between them. The CDR3 has 15 amino acids. The CDR3 reads CASSDSGGSNQPQHF. The CDR3 coding sequence is TGTGCCAGCAGTGACTCGGGCGGGAGCAATCAGCCCCAGCATTTT.

The chain carries TRBV5-5 and TRBJ2-2; weak D call: TRBD1 (6 bases). The germline V gene has CDR1 SGHKS and CDR2 YYEKEE (reference sequence). The CDR3 consists of 17 residues. V was cut by 1 base and J by 0 bases, with 13 bases left in between. This chain's CDR3 is CASSLMASGANTGELFF. CDR3 DNA: TGTGCCAGCAGCTTGATGGCGTCAGGGGCGAACACCGGGGAGCTGTTTTTT.

This chain connects TRBV7-2 to TRBJ1-1; D gene uncertain. In germline, CDR1 is SGHTA, CDR2 FQGNSA. The V end lost 5 bases, the J end lost 7 bases, and 11 bases lay between the germline ends. The CDR3 has 12 residues. The CDR3 region is CASSLGPVEAFF. The CDR3 coding sequence is TGTGCCAGCAGCCTCGGGCCGGTTGAAGCTTTCTTT.

This chain links TRBV7-2 with TRBJ2-7; possibly TRBD1 or TRBD2 for D (6 bases each). The ends were cut back, 5 bases at V and 3 bases at J, with 14 bases in the middle. Germline CDR1 and CDR2: SGHTA and FQGNSA. The CDR3 is 14 amino acids. The CDR3 DNA sequence: TGTGCCAGCAGCCCCTTTGGGGGGCGCTACGAGCAGTACTTC. Translating gives CASSPFGGRYEQYF.

The J gene is TRBJ1-5, the V gene TRBV7-9, with TRBD1 as a possible D gene (5 bases). V was clipped by 1 base and J by 2 bases, with 9 bases between them. CDR1 and CDR2 (germline): SEHNR, FQNEAQ (reference sequence). The CDR3 loop spans 15 amino acids. CDR3 bases: TGTGCCAGCAGCTTAGGGGGGATGGGCAATCAGCCCCAGCATTTT. Encoded protein: CASSLGGMGNQPQHF. Complete variable domain (other parts from reference TRBV7-9 and TRBJ1-5): DTGVSQNPRHKITKRGQNVTFRCDPISEHNRLYWYRQTLGQGPEFLTYFQNEAQLEKSRLLSDRFSAERPKGSFSTLEIQRTEQGDSAMYLCASSLGGMGNQPQHFGDGTRLSIL.

The chain has TRBV7-3 and TRBJ2-2; D may match TRBD1 or TRBD2 (7 bases each). This CDR3 has 17 residues. Looked up from germline, CDR1 is SGHTA and CDR2 is FQGTGA. Trimming removed 0 bases from V and 6 bases from J, with 17 bases in between. DNA for the CDR3: TGTGCCAGCAGCTTAACGAAGGGAGGGGGCTCGGCCGGGGAGCTGTTTTTT. It yields the protein CASSLTKGGGSAGELFF.

The chain uses TRBV5-1 and TRBJ1-4; D gene ambiguous. The V end lost 0 bases, the J end lost 5 bases, and 8 bases lay between the germline ends. The length of the CDR3 is 14 residues. Germline V gene sequence: CDR1 SGHRS, CDR2 YFSETQ. Here the CDR3 reads CASSLEQRNEKLFF. The CDR3 DNA sequence: TGCGCCAGCAGCTTGGAACAGCGGAATGAAAAACTGTTTTTT.